The following is a T cell receptor beta chain sequence with its context. The antigen remains unidentified. The source of the sample is a study of cytomegalovirus exposure and HLA in healthy donors. The study's findings and limits: A previous analysis found most TCR beta V segments productive roughly 90% or roughly 30% of the time. Sequencing artifact likely explains a cluster of highly shared sequence variants.

Looked up from germline, CDR1 is LNHNV and CDR2 is YYDKDF (reference sequence). Trimming shortened V by 0 bases and J by 6 bases, and 9 bases separated the two germline ends. This CDR3 comprises 14 residues. Both 60 Vbeta primers and 13 Jbeta primers went into the PCR. Generated by immunoSEQ multiplex PCR, the TCRdb table keeps only in-frame clones and is missing some. The ten most abundant clones cover 10% to 15% of a sample with under 60,000 clones. The source material was PBMCs. This chain uses TRBV15 with TRBJ2-1; D gene ambiguous. The receptor was derived from a woman in her 30s in good health and CMV-seropositive. In DNA form, the CDR3 reads TGTGCCACCAGCAGAGATATGAACAGCAATGAGCAGTTCTTC. It encodes CATSRDMNSNEQFF.